The rows below give T cell receptor beta chains drawn from one sample of a study of CD8+ T cells in alopecia areata. Clones were sequenced by immunoSEQ multiplex PCR, and TCRdb holds only the in-frame ones, with some missing. This table holds about 87,000 clones, 70% to 80% found once. The sample in question was CD8+ T cells sorted from blood, obtained around week 46, from a patient treated with tofacitinib. The receptors were gathered from a human donor with alopecia areata. Both conserved end residues are part of each CDR3. The D gene is left open where the match is weak. Clone sizes are given selectively: once, few, many, or a class where the clone is expanded.

d_gene: .
abundance: .
j_gene: TRBJ1-5
v_gene: TRBV2
CDR3aa: CASHQGPASRQPQHF
CDR3nt: TGTGCCAGCCACCAAGGCCCTGCCTCGCGTCAGCCCCAGCATTTT

d_gene: .
abundance: .
j_gene: TRBJ1-1
v_gene: TRBV19
CDR3aa: CASYKGRNTEAFF
CDR3nt: TGTGCCAGTTATAAGGGCCGGAACACTGAAGCTTTCTTT

d_gene: .
abundance: .
j_gene: TRBJ2-2
v_gene: TRBV7-9
CDR3aa: CASSPRASENTGELFF
CDR3nt: TGTGCCAGCAGCCCTCGGGCTAGCGAGAACACCGGGGAGCTGTTTTTT

d_gene: TRBD1
abundance: .
j_gene: TRBJ1-6
v_gene: TRBV13
CDR3aa: CASSWANAGTVNSPLHF
CDR3nt: TGTGCCAGCAGCTGGGCAAATGCGGGGACAGTGAATTCACCCCTCCACTTT

d_gene: .
abundance: .
j_gene: TRBJ2-7
v_gene: TRBV30
CDR3aa: CAWSALYEQYF
CDR3nt: TGTGCCTGGAGTGCCCTCTACGAGCAGTACTTC

d_gene: TRBD1
abundance: few
j_gene: TRBJ1-1
v_gene: TRBV5-1
CDR3aa: CASSLEQGPITEAFF
CDR3nt: TGCGCCAGCAGCTTGGAACAGGGGCCTATCACTGAAGCTTTCTTT

d_gene: TRBD1
abundance: once
j_gene: TRBJ2-2
v_gene: TRBV7-9
CDR3aa: CASSLGTGEAGELFF
CDR3nt: TGTGCCAGCAGCCTTGGGACAGGGGAGGCCGGGGAGCTGTTTTTT

d_gene: .
abundance: .
j_gene: TRBJ1-2
v_gene: TRBV5-6
CDR3aa: CASSLDRDRQYYGYTF
CDR3nt: TGTGCCAGCAGCCTAGACCGGGACCGACAATACTATGGCTACACCTTC

d_gene: .
abundance: .
j_gene: TRBJ2-1
v_gene: TRBV18
CDR3aa: CASSYNQDEQFF
CDR3nt: TGTGCCAGCTCATACAATCAGGATGAGCAGTTCTTC

d_gene: TRBD2
abundance: .
j_gene: TRBJ2-1
v_gene: TRBV29-1
CDR3aa: CSVDSSPLDVAGGSYNEQFF
CDR3nt: TGCAGCGTTGATTCGTCACCTTTAGACGTAGCGGGGGGTTCCTACAATGAGCAGTTCTTC

d_gene: .
abundance: medium-sized
j_gene: TRBJ1-1
v_gene: TRBV7-9
CDR3aa: CASSLYPEAFF
CDR3nt: TGTGCCAGCAGCTTATACCCTGAAGCTTTCTTT

d_gene: .
abundance: .
j_gene: TRBJ1-5
v_gene: TRBV10-2
CDR3aa: CASNDYLGQPQHF
CDR3nt: TGCGCCAGCAATGACTACCTCGGGCAGCCCCAGCATTTT

d_gene: .
abundance: .
j_gene: TRBJ1-2
v_gene: TRBV5-4
CDR3aa: CASTLEGGRGNYGYTF
CDR3nt: TGTGCCAGCACCCTGGAGGGGGGCAGAGGTAACTATGGCTACACCTTC

d_gene: TRBD1
abundance: .
j_gene: TRBJ1-5
v_gene: TRBV6-6
CDR3aa: CASSRTGFNQPQHF
CDR3nt: TGTGCCAGCAGTCGGACAGGGTTCAATCAGCCCCAGCATTTT

d_gene: .
abundance: .
j_gene: TRBJ2-7
v_gene: TRBV30
CDR3aa: CAWSVIASEQYF
CDR3nt: TGTGCCTGGAGTGTAATAGCGAGCGAGCAGTACTTC

d_gene: .
abundance: few
j_gene: TRBJ2-1
v_gene: TRBV7-8
CDR3aa: CASSLTRDTQNEQFF
CDR3nt: TGTGCCAGCAGCCTCACCCGGGACACTCAAAATGAGCAGTTCTTC